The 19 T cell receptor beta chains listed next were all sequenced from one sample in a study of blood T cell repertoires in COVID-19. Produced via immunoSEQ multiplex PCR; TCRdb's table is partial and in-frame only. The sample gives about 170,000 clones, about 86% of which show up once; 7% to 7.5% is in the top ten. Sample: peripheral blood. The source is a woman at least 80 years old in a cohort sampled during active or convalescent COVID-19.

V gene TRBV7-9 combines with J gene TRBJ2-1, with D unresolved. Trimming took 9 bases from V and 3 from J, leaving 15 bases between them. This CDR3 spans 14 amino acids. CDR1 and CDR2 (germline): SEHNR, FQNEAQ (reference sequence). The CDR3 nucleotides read TGTGCCAGTGAGACTGCCCGTGGCTACAATGAGCAGTTCTTC. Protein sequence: CASETARGYNEQFF.

Here the CDR3 reads CAISETGGRKNIQYF. DNA of the CDR3: TGTGCCATCAGTGAGACAGGCGGACGTAAAAACATTCAGTACTTC. The V gene is TRBV10-3, the J gene TRBJ2-4, with D perhaps TRBD1 (5 bases). The V end was cut by 2 bases, the J end by 4 bases, with 12 bases between. This CDR3 spans 15 amino acids. CDR1 is ENHRY, CDR2 SYGVKD, per germline.

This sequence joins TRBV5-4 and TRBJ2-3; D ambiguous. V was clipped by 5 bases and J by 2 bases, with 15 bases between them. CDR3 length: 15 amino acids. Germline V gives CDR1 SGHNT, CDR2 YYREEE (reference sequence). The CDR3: CASSPATTFTDTQYF. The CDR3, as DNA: TGTGCCAGCAGTCCTGCAACTACCTTCACAGATACGCAGTATTTT.

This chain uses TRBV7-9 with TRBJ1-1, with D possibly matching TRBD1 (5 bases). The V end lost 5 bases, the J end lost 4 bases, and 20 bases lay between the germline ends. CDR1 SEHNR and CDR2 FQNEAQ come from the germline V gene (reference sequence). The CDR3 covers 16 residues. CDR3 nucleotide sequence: TGTGCCAGCAGCCCCCCGGTAAGGGGTAGGGGCACTGAAGCTTTCTTT. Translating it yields CASSPPVRGRGTEAFF.

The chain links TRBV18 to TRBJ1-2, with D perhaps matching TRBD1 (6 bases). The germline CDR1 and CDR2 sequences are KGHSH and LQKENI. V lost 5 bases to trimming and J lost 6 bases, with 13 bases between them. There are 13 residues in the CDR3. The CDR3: CASSTTGGDGYTF. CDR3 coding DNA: TGTGCCAGCTCAACGACAGGAGGAGATGGCTACACCTTC. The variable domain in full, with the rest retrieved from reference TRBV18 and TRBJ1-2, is NAGVMQNPRHLVRRRGQEARLRCSPMKGHSHVYWYRQLPEEGLKFMVYLQKENIIDESGMPKERFSAEFPKEGPSILRIQQVVRGDSAAYFCASSTTGGDGYTFGSGTRLTVV.

CDR3 residues: CASSWRGQGTDTQYF. The CDR3 DNA is TGCGCCAGCAGTTGGAGGGGACAGGGTACAGATACGCAGTATTTT. The chain couples TRBV10-2 to TRBJ2-3; 9 bases fit TRBD1. The germline CDR1 and CDR2 sequences are WSHSY and SAAADI. V shed 5 bases and J 3 bases; nucleotides not matched to a gene: 6. The CDR3 totals 15 residues.

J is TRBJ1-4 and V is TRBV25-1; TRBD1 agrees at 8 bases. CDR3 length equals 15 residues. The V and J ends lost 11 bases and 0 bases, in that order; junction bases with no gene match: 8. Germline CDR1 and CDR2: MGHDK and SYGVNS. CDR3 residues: CALRDRIATNEKLFF. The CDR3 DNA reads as TGTGCCCTCCGGGACAGGATTGCAACTAATGAAAAACTGTTTTTT.

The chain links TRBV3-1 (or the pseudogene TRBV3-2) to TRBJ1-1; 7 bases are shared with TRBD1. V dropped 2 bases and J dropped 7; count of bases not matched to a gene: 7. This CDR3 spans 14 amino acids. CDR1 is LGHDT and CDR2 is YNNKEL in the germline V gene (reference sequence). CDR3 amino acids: CASSQMTGPGEAFF. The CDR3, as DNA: TGTGCCAGCAGCCAAATGACAGGGCCCGGTGAAGCTTTCTTT.

Written as DNA, the CDR3 is TGTGCCAGTAGTACACCGTCCGGTGGAACCGGGACTAGCGGATACAATGAGCAGTTCTTC. It yields the protein CASSTPSGGTGTSGYNEQFF. The rearrangement joins TRBV19 to TRBJ2-1; 11 nucleotides match TRBD2. V shed 4 bases and J 4 bases; nucleotides not matched to a gene: 18. Germline loops: CDR1 LNHDA, CDR2 SQIVND (reference sequence). The CDR3 has 20 amino acids.

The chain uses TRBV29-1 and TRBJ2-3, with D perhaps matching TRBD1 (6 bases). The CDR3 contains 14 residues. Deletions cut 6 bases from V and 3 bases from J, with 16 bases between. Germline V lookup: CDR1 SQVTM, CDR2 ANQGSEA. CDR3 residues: CSVDSPQGTDTQYF. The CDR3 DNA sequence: TGCAGCGTCGACAGCCCGCAGGGGACAGATACGCAGTATTTT.

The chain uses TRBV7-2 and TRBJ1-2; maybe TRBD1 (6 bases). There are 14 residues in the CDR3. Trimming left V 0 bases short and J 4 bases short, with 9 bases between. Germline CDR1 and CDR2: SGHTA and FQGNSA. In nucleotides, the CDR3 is TGTGCCAGCAGCTTAGCACAGGGCACCTATGGCTACACCTTC. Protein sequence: CASSLAQGTYGYTF.

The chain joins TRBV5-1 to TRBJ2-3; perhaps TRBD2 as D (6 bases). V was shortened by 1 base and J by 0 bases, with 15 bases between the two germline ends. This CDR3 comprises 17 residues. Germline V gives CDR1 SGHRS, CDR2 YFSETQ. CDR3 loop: CASSLTPLATSTDTQYF. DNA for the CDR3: TGCGCCAGCAGCTTGACTCCGCTAGCGACTAGCACAGATACGCAGTATTTT.

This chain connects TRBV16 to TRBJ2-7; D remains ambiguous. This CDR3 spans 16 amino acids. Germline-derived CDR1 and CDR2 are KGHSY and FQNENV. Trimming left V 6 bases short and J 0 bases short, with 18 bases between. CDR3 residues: CASRARAIPGSYEQYF. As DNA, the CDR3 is TGTGCCAGCAGGGCCCGAGCGATACCGGGCTCCTACGAGCAGTACTTC.

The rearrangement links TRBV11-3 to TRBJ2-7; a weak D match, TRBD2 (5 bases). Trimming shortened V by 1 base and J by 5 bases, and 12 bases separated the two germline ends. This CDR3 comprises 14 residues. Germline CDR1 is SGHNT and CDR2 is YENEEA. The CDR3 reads CASSLVASQDEQYF. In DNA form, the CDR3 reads TGTGCCAGCAGCTTAGTGGCTAGCCAGGACGAGCAGTACTTC.

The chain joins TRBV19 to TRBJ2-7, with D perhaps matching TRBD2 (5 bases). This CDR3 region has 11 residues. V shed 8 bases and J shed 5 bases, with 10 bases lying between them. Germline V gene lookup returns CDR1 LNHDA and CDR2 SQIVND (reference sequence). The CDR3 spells CASGPRDEQYF. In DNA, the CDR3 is TGTGCCAGTGGACCGAGGGACGAGCAGTACTTC.

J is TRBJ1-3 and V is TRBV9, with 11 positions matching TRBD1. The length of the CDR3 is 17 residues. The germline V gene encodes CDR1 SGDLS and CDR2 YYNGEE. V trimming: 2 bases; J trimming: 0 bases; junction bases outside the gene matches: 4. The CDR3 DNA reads TGTGCCAGCAGCGTCGGCGGGACAGGGGGCTCTGGAAACACCATATATTTT. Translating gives CASSVGGTGGSGNTIYF.

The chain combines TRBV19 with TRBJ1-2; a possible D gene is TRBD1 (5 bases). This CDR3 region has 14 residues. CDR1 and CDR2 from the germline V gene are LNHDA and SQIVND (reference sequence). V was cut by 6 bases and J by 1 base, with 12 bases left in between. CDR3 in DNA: TGTGCCAGTAGCCCAGACAGTGTTAACTATGGCTACACCTTC. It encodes CASSPDSVNYGYTF.

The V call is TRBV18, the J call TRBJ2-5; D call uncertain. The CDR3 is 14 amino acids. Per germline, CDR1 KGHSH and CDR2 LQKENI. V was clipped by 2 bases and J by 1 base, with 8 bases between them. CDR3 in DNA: TGTGCCAGCTCACCAGGCCTTTTCCAAGAGACCCAGTACTTC. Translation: CASSPGLFQETQYF.

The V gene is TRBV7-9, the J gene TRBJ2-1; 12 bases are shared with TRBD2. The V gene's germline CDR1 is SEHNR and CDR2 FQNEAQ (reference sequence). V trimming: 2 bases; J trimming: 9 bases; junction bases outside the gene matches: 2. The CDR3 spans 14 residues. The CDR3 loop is CASSLLAGGREQFF. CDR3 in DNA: TGTGCCAGCAGCTTACTAGCGGGGGGGCGTGAGCAGTTCTTC.